A single sample gave rise to the 9 T cell receptor beta chains below, sequenced in a study of blood T cell repertoires in COVID-19. TCRdb's table, derived via immunoSEQ multiplex PCR, lists solely in-frame clones and lacks some. The sample lists 110,000 to 150,000 clones, about 80% seen once, with 5% to 6.5% in the top ten. Sequencing was carried out using PBMCs or T cells enriched from blood (not recorded which). The receptors were gathered from a woman in her forties or fifties who had recovered from COVID-19.

The chain couples TRBV2 to TRBJ2-1; 7 bases align to TRBD1. The CDR3 is 13 amino acids. Trimming at V came to 6 bases and at J to 8 bases, leaving 7 bases not matched to a gene. In germline, CDR1 is SNHLY, CDR2 FYNNEI. The CDR3 spells CASSEDRIHEQFF. CDR3 coding DNA: TGTGCCAGCAGCGAGGACAGGATCCATGAGCAGTTCTTC.

The chain is built from TRBV27 and TRBJ1-1; 7 positions agree with TRBD1. The junction had 2 bases not matched to a gene; V was cut back by 3 bases and J by 4 bases. The germline V gene has CDR1 MNHEY and CDR2 SMNVEV (reference sequence). The CDR3 covers 13 residues. Here the CDR3 DNA reads TGTGCCAGCAGTTTGTACAGGGGCACTGAAGCTTTCTTT. This gives the protein CASSLYRGTEAFF.

The V gene is TRBV19, the J gene TRBJ2-2; D remains ambiguous. V gave up 4 bases and J gave up 6 bases, with 3 bases separating them. CDR3 length equals 11 residues. Germline assignment: CDR1 LNHDA and CDR2 SQIVND (reference sequence). CDR3 protein: CASSTAGELFF. The CDR3 bases are TGTGCCAGTAGTACAGCCGGGGAGCTGTTTTTT.

Of note for this clone: This sample also contains other DNA sequences that code for the same CDR3. The chain combines TRBV7-9 with TRBJ2-1, with 8 bases aligning to TRBD1. This CDR3 is 12 amino acids long. V shed 8 bases, J shed 5 bases, and the junction held 2 bases outside the gene matches. The germline V gene has CDR1 SEHNR and CDR2 FQNEAQ (reference sequence). CDR3 amino acids: CASGQGHNEQFF. The CDR3 bases are TGTGCCAGCGGACAGGGCCACAATGAGCAGTTCTTC.

This chain uses TRBV4-2 with TRBJ1-2, with D possibly being TRBD1 (6 bases). Germline-derived CDR1 and CDR2 are LGHNA and YNFKEQ. V gave up 3 bases and J gave up 7 bases, with 12 bases separating them. The CDR3 runs 13 residues. CDR3 residues: CASSHRAGVGYTF. The DNA for the CDR3 is TGTGCCAGCAGCCACCGGGCAGGGGTTGGCTACACCTTC.

The V gene is TRBV28, the J gene TRBJ1-3; 7 bases line up with TRBD1. The CDR3 has 14 amino acids. Per germline, CDR1 MDHEN and CDR2 SYDVKM. V dropped 6 bases and J dropped 5; count of bases not matched to a gene: 7. CDR3 protein: CASRGGQPRNTIYF. For the CDR3, the DNA is TGTGCCAGCAGAGGGGGACAGCCTAGAAACACCATATATTTT. The whole variable domain, remainder taken from reference TRBV28 and TRBJ1-3, is DVKVTQSSRYLVKRTGEKVFLECVQDMDHENMFWYRQDPGLGLRLIYFSYDVKMKEKGDIPEGYSVSREKKERFSLILESASTNQTSMYLCASRGGQPRNTIYFGEGSWLTVV.

The rearrangement joins TRBV6-5 to TRBJ2-3, with TRBD2 matching 7 bases. V shed 6 bases, J shed 7 bases, and the junction held 13 bases outside the gene matches. CDR1 is MNHEY and CDR2 is SVGAGI in the germline V gene. This CDR3 is built from 15 residues. This CDR3 reads CASRGLVPTLNTQYF. The CDR3 coding sequence is TGTGCCAGCAGAGGACTAGTGCCAACGTTGAATACGCAGTATTTT.

CDR3 loop: CASSFMGEEKLFF. The CDR3 DNA reads as TGTGCCAGCAGTTTCATGGGCGAAGAAAAACTGTTTTTT. The chain combines TRBV28 with TRBJ1-4; no definite D call. CDR3 length: 13 amino acids. Trimming removed 3 bases at V and 8 bases at J, with 10 bases between. Germline CDR1 MDHEN, CDR2 SYDVKM.

This chain joins TRBV5-1 and TRBJ1-2, with TRBD1 matching 8 bases. The CDR3 spans 14 residues. Looked up from germline, CDR1 is SGHRS and CDR2 is YFSETQ. V was clipped by 3 bases and J by 3 bases; unmatched bases: 4. For the CDR3, the DNA is TGCGCCAGCAGCTCCGGACAGGGTTACTATGGCTACACCTTC. Encoded protein: CASSSGQGYYGYTF.